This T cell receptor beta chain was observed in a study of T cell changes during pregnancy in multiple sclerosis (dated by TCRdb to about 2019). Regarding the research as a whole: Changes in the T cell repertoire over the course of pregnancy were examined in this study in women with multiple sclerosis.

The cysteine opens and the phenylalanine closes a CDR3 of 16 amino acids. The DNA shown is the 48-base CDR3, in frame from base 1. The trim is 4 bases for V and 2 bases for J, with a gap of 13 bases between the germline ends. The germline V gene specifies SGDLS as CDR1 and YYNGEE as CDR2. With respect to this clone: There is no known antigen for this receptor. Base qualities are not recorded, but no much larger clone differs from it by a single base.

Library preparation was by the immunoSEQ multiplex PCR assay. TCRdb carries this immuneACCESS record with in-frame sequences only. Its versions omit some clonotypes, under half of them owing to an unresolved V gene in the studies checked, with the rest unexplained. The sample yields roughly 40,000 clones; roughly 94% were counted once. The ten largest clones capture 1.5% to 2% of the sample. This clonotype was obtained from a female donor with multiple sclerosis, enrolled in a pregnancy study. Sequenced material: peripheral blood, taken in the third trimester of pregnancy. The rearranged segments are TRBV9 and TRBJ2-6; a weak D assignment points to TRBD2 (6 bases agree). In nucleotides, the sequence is TGTGCCAGCAGCAATCTGGGCGGGACTGGGGCCAACGTCCTGACTTTC. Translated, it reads CASSNLGGTGANVLTF.